The next 30 T cell receptor beta chains were all read from a single sample in a study of OX40 agonist ivuxolimab in advanced cancers. Repertoires were generated with immunoSEQ multiplex PCR, while TCRdb's copy carries only in-frame clones and drops some. The data show about 14,000 clones, roughly 75% seen once. Material: CD4+ or CD8+ T cells sorted from blood, obtained in a trial of the OX40 agonist ivuxolimab. Source of these receptors: an adult with an advanced solid tumor such as melanoma, head and neck, liver or kidney cancer.

The rearrangement uses TRBV5-4 and TRBJ2-3; 9 bases map to TRBD2. The ends lost 6 bases at V and 5 bases at J; junction bases unmatched: 10. CDR3 length equals 15 residues. Germline values: CDR1 SGHNT, CDR2 YYREEE (reference sequence). The CDR3 loop reads CASMEVGGRGDTQYF. The CDR3 DNA reads as TGTGCCAGCATGGAAGTTGGCGGGAGGGGAGATACGCAGTATTTT. Together with reference TRBV5-4 and TRBJ2-3, the CDR3 gives the full variable domain: ETGVTQSPTHLIKTRGQQVTLRCSSQSGHNTVSWYQQALGQGPQFIFQYYREEENGRGNFPPRFSGLQFPNYSSELNVNALELDDSALYLCASMEVGGRGDTQYFGPGTRLTVL.

The sample holds a few counts of this clone. The chain couples TRBV6-1 to TRBJ2-7; 8 bases map to TRBD1. The length of the CDR3 is 15 residues. Germline trimming cut 6 bases from V and 2 bases from J; bases unmatched to any gene: 9. Per germline, CDR1 MNHNS and CDR2 SASEGT. The CDR3 nucleotides read TGTGCCAGCAGCCACGAAGGGACAGGCCCCTACGAGCAGTACTTC. Its protein is CASSHEGTGPYEQYF.

The chain is built from TRBV7-2 and TRBJ2-2, with 9 bases matching TRBD2. Germline V gives CDR1 SGHTA, CDR2 FQGNSA. This CDR3 contains 14 residues. V lost 7 bases, J lost 2 bases, and 2 bases stayed unmatched. DNA of the CDR3: TGTGCCAGCAACCTAGCGGGAAACACCGGGGAGCTGTTTTTT. Its protein product is CASNLAGNTGELFF.

V and J are TRBV9 and TRBJ1-1, with a tentative D call TRBD1 (5 bases). CDR1 is SGDLS, CDR2 YYNGEE, per germline. V was trimmed by 3 bases and J by 1 base, leaving 10 bases between them. The CDR3 length is 14 residues. The CDR3 spells CASSDGHTNTEAFF. The CDR3 nucleotides read TGTGCCAGCAGCGACGGACACACGAACACTGAAGCTTTCTTT.

The chain joins TRBV5-6 to TRBJ1-6, with D possibly matching TRBD1 (6 bases). The V gene's germline CDR1 is SGHDT and CDR2 YYEEEE. Trimming stripped 0 bases from V and 10 bases from J, with 17 bases between. This CDR3 is 16 amino acids long. CDR3 in DNA: TGTGCCAGCAGCTTGGTAAGGGACACCGTGGGATCACCCCTCCACTTT. This codes for CASSLVRDTVGSPLHF.

The chain is built from TRBV5-4 and TRBJ2-6; 7 positions match TRBD1. The germline V gene encodes CDR1 SGHNT and CDR2 YYREEE (reference sequence). Trimming removed 3 bases from V and 4 bases from J; junction bases left unmatched: 4. This CDR3 comprises 15 residues. In DNA, the CDR3 is TGTGCCAGCAGCTCCGGGACAGTAGGGGCCAACGTCCTGACTTTC. This encodes CASSSGTVGANVLTF.

This chain uses TRBV18 with TRBJ2-7, with TRBD1 identical over 10 bases. The ends lost 6 bases at V and 6 bases at J; junction bases unmatched: 5. Germline V lookup: CDR1 KGHSH, CDR2 LQKENI. The CDR3 contains 13 residues. Written as DNA, the CDR3 is TGTGCCAGCTCCCCCGGGACAGGGGTCGAGCAGTACTTC. This encodes CASSPGTGVEQYF.

This clone was seen just once. The gene calls are TRBV5-5 and TRBJ2-7, with D possibly being TRBD1 (7 bases). The V gene's germline CDR1 is SGHKS and CDR2 YYEKEE (reference sequence). V lost 0 bases to trimming and J lost 2 bases, with 9 bases between them. The length of the CDR3 is 14 residues. CDR3 in amino acids: CASSLVRGAYEQYF. The DNA of the CDR3 is TGTGCCAGCAGCTTGGTCAGGGGGGCCTACGAGCAGTACTTC.

This clone was observed a few times. The gene calls are TRBV25-1 and TRBJ2-3; 9 bases agree with TRBD2. This CDR3 spans 16 amino acids. CDR1 and CDR2 (germline): MGHDK, SYGVNS. The V gene end was trimmed by 1 base and the J gene end by 3 bases; junction bases not matched to a gene: 5. Written as DNA, the CDR3 is TGTGCCAGCAGTGAATTGGCGGGAGGGCCGACAGATACGCAGTATTTT. Its protein product is CASSELAGGPTDTQYF.

This clone was observed a handful of times. The chain uses TRBV5-1 and TRBJ2-1; TRBD2 agrees at 11 bases. Germline trimming cut 4 bases from V and 2 bases from J; bases unmatched to any gene: 5. The CDR3 length is 16 residues. The germline V gene has CDR1 SGHRS and CDR2 YFSETQ. The CDR3 region is CASSHTSGGTYNEQFF. CDR3 DNA: TGCGCCAGCAGCCATACTAGCGGGGGTACCTACAATGAGCAGTTCTTC.

In its sample, this clone is medium-sized. The CDR3 region has the DNA TGTGCCAGCAGCAACCAGGCGGGGGCACGCTATGGCTACACCTTC. Translated, it gives CASSNQAGARYGYTF. The chain is built from TRBV7-9 and TRBJ1-2, with a tentative D call TRBD1 (6 bases). V was trimmed by 5 bases and J by 4 bases, leaving 17 bases between them. Germline V lookup: CDR1 SEHNR, CDR2 FQNEAQ (reference sequence). The CDR3 has 15 amino acids. Variable domain in full (rest from reference TRBV7-9 and TRBJ1-2): DTGVSQNPRHKITKRGQNVTFRCDPISEHNRLYWYRQTLGQGPEFLTYFQNEAQLEKSRLLSDRFSAERPKGSFSTLEIQRTEQGDSAMYLCASSNQAGARYGYTFGSGTRLTVV.

This CDR3 reads CSVESGSLYGYTF. Written as DNA, the CDR3 is TGCAGCGTTGAATCAGGCTCTCTCTATGGCTACACCTTC. The rearrangement joins TRBV29-1 to TRBJ1-2; no reliable D call. CDR3 size: 13 residues. Trimming cost V 2 bases and J 4 bases, with 11 bases left between them. Germline V gene data show CDR1 as SQVTM and CDR2 as ANQGSEA.

The chain has TRBV7-3 and TRBJ2-7, with D possibly being TRBD2 (6 bases). Germline V gene sequence: CDR1 SGHTA, CDR2 FQGTGA. V was clipped by 1 base and J by 5 bases, with 15 bases between them. The CDR3 is 15 residues long. The CDR3 loop reads CASSLSGGSPNEQYF. As DNA, the CDR3 is TGTGCCAGCAGCTTAAGTGGGGGGTCCCCCAACGAGCAGTACTTC.

A word on this clone: Additional DNA sequences in this sample encode the identical CDR3. The chain carries TRBV6-1 and TRBJ1-5; tentative D call: TRBD1 (5 bases). V was shortened by 6 bases and J by 10 bases, with 13 bases between the two germline ends. The CDR3 contains 12 residues. From germline, CDR1 is MNHNS and CDR2 SASEGT. CDR3 DNA: TGTGCCAGCAGACCCTCGGGGCAACCCCAGCATTTT. Its translation: CASRPSGQPQHF.

In this sample, this clone turned up once. This chain uses TRBV6-6 with TRBJ2-7, with 7 bases that match TRBD2. CDR1 is MNHNY and CDR2 is SVGAGI in the germline V gene (reference sequence). The V gene end was trimmed by 2 bases and the J gene end by 1 base; junction bases not matched to a gene: 8. There are 16 residues in the CDR3. CDR3 residues: CASSYGEGGISYEQYF. DNA of the CDR3: TGTGCCAGCAGTTACGGGGAGGGAGGAATATCCTACGAGCAGTACTTC.

The rearrangement links TRBV9 to TRBJ2-3; either TRBD1 or TRBD2 may supply D (6 bases each). The V gene lost 2 bases and the J gene lost 4 bases, with 8 bases spanning the gap. CDR3 size: 13 residues. CDR1 and CDR2 from the germline V gene are SGDLS and YYNGEE. The CDR3 DNA reads TGTGCCAGCAGCGTGGGGGGCGCAGATACGCAGTATTTT. Its protein product is CASSVGGADTQYF.

This chain joins TRBV5-6 and TRBJ1-1, with 8 bases lining up with TRBD1. The CDR3 loop spans 14 amino acids. Unmatched junction bases numbered 1, after V lost 2 bases and J lost 1 base. Germline assignment: CDR1 SGHDT and CDR2 YYEEEE. CDR3 protein: CASSFGTGNTEAFF. CDR3 sequence (DNA): TGTGCCAGCAGCTTCGGGACAGGGAACACTGAAGCTTTCTTT.

In its sample, this clone was seen once. The chain joins TRBV4-1 to TRBJ2-7, with D perhaps matching TRBD1 or TRBD2 (6 bases each). The length of the CDR3 is 15 residues. From germline, CDR1 is MGHRA and CDR2 YSYEKL. Deletions cut 0 bases from V and 4 bases from J, with 13 bases between. This chain's CDR3 is CASSQERGVVYEQYF. CDR3 nucleotides: TGCGCCAGCAGCCAAGAAAGGGGGGTTGTATACGAGCAGTACTTC.

This clone appeared a few times. The chain joins TRBV4-2 to TRBJ2-7, with 10 bases that match TRBD2. V dropped 0 bases and J dropped 0; count of bases not matched to a gene: 5. This CDR3 is built from 17 residues. Germline assignment: CDR1 LGHNA and CDR2 YNFKEQ. The DNA of the CDR3 is TGTGCCAGCAGCCAAGAACATAGCGGGGGGTCCTCCTACGAGCAGTACTTC. It encodes CASSQEHSGGSSYEQYF.

This sequence joins TRBV7-9 and TRBJ2-1; TRBD1 matches 7 bases. Germline V lookup: CDR1 SEHNR, CDR2 FQNEAQ (reference sequence). The length of the CDR3 is 13 residues. The junction had 3 bases not matched to a gene; V was cut back by 5 bases and J by 5 bases. The CDR3 sequence: CASSRDSNNEQFF. Written as DNA, the CDR3 is TGTGCCAGCAGCAGGGACAGTAACAATGAGCAGTTCTTC.

The genes are TRBV7-2 and TRBJ1-1; no reliable D call. Trimming stripped 4 bases from V and 7 bases from J, with 7 bases between. This CDR3 is built from 11 residues. Germline CDR1 reads SGHTA; CDR2 reads FQGNSA. The CDR3 DNA reads TGTGCCAGCAGCTCGAGAGGTGAAGCTTTCTTT. It is translated as CASSSRGEAFF.

This clone was picked up a small number of times. The CDR3 DNA is TGTGCCAGCAGCACGCCATCCGGGGAGCTGTTTTTT. This sequence encodes CASSTPSGELFF. J is TRBJ2-2 and V is TRBV6-6, with D uncertain. Deletions cut 6 bases from V and 6 bases from J, with 8 bases between. Per germline, CDR1 MNHNY and CDR2 SVGAGI (reference sequence). CDR3 length: 12 residues.

This clone has only a few counts. The rearrangement uses TRBV27 and TRBJ1-5; TRBD1 might be the D (6 bases). This CDR3 has 13 residues. CDR1 and CDR2 from the germline V gene are MNHEY and SMNVEV (reference sequence). V lost 4 bases, J lost 5 bases, and 9 bases lay in between. The chain's CDR3 is CASSYREYQPQHF. The DNA of the CDR3 is TGTGCCAGCAGTTACAGGGAATATCAGCCCCAGCATTTT.

This clone was seen only once. The chain recombines TRBV9 with TRBJ2-3; 7 bases are shared with TRBD1. Germline-derived CDR1 and CDR2 are SGDLS and YYNGEE. Trimming cost V 0 bases and J 1 base; bases outside gene matches: 5. CDR3 length: 16 amino acids. The CDR3 bases are TGTGCCAGCAGCGTAGAGGCAGGGGGACGCACAGATACGCAGTATTTT. It codes for CASSVEAGGRTDTQYF. Full variable domain (outside the CDR3, taken from reference TRBV9 and TRBJ2-3): DSGVTQTPKHLITATGQRVTLRCSPRSGDLSVYWYQQSLDQGLQFLIQYYNGEERAKGNILERFSAQQFPDLHSELNLSSLELGDSALYFCASSVEAGGRTDTQYFGPGTRLTVL.

V is TRBV9 and J is TRBJ2-4, with 7 bases identical to TRBD2. The V gene end was trimmed by 0 bases and the J gene end by 1 base; junction bases not matched to a gene: 7. The CDR3 runs 17 residues. Germline-derived CDR1 and CDR2 are SGDLS and YYNGEE. The CDR3 DNA sequence: TGTGCCAGCAGCGTAGCTGACGGGGGGACGGCCAAAAACATTCAGTACTTC. It specifies CASSVADGGTAKNIQYF.

This clone was recorded a few times. The genes are TRBV7-6 and TRBJ2-7, with no clear D. The CDR3 has 13 amino acids. Germline V gene data show CDR1 as SGHVS and CDR2 as FNYEAQ. V lost 1 base, J lost 7 bases, and 11 bases lay in between. Here the CDR3 DNA reads TGTGCCAGCAGCTTAGTAGACTCGGGTGAGCAGTACTTC. Translated: CASSLVDSGEQYF.

Only a few counts were recorded for this clone. The V and J genes are TRBV6-4 and TRBJ2-3; 10 bases map to TRBD2. With V trimmed by 4 bases and J by 2 bases, 6 bases remained unmatched. The CDR3 covers 16 residues. The germline CDR1 and CDR2 sequences are MRHNA and SNTAGT. This chain's CDR3 is CASSAVAGGPTDTQYF. In nucleotides, the CDR3 is TGTGCCAGCAGTGCGGTAGCGGGAGGTCCCACAGATACGCAGTATTTT.

The chain carries TRBV7-9 and TRBJ2-1, with D possibly matching TRBD2 (5 bases). The CDR3 spans 13 residues. V lost 1 base, J lost 8 bases, and 9 bases lay in between. Per germline, CDR1 SEHNR and CDR2 FQNEAQ (reference sequence). Here the CDR3 reads CASSLDPEDEQFF. For the CDR3, the DNA is TGTGCCAGCAGCTTAGACCCGGAGGATGAGCAGTTCTTC. The whole variable domain, remainder taken from reference TRBV7-9 and TRBJ2-1, is DTGVSQNPRHKITKRGQNVTFRCDPISEHNRLYWYRQTLGQGPEFLTYFQNEAQLEKSRLLSDRFSAERPKGSFSTLEIQRTEQGDSAMYLCASSLDPEDEQFFGPGTRLTVL.

This clone was seen only once. This sequence joins TRBV6-1 and TRBJ1-3; D not resolved. Germline CDR1 MNHNS, CDR2 SASEGT. V gave up 8 bases and J gave up 1 base, with 0 bases separating them. This CDR3 region has 10 residues. As DNA, the CDR3 is TGTGCCAGCTCTGGAAACACCATATATTTT. This encodes CASSGNTIYF.

V usage is TRBV7-3 and J usage is TRBJ1-2; D remains unclear. CDR1 is SGHTA, CDR2 FQGTGA, per germline. The CDR3 extends over 12 amino acids. The V gene lost 5 bases and the J gene lost 6 bases, with 10 bases spanning the gap. The DNA of the CDR3 is TGTGCCAGCAGCGAAGCCGGAGATGGCTACACCTTC. Its translation is CASSEAGDGYTF.